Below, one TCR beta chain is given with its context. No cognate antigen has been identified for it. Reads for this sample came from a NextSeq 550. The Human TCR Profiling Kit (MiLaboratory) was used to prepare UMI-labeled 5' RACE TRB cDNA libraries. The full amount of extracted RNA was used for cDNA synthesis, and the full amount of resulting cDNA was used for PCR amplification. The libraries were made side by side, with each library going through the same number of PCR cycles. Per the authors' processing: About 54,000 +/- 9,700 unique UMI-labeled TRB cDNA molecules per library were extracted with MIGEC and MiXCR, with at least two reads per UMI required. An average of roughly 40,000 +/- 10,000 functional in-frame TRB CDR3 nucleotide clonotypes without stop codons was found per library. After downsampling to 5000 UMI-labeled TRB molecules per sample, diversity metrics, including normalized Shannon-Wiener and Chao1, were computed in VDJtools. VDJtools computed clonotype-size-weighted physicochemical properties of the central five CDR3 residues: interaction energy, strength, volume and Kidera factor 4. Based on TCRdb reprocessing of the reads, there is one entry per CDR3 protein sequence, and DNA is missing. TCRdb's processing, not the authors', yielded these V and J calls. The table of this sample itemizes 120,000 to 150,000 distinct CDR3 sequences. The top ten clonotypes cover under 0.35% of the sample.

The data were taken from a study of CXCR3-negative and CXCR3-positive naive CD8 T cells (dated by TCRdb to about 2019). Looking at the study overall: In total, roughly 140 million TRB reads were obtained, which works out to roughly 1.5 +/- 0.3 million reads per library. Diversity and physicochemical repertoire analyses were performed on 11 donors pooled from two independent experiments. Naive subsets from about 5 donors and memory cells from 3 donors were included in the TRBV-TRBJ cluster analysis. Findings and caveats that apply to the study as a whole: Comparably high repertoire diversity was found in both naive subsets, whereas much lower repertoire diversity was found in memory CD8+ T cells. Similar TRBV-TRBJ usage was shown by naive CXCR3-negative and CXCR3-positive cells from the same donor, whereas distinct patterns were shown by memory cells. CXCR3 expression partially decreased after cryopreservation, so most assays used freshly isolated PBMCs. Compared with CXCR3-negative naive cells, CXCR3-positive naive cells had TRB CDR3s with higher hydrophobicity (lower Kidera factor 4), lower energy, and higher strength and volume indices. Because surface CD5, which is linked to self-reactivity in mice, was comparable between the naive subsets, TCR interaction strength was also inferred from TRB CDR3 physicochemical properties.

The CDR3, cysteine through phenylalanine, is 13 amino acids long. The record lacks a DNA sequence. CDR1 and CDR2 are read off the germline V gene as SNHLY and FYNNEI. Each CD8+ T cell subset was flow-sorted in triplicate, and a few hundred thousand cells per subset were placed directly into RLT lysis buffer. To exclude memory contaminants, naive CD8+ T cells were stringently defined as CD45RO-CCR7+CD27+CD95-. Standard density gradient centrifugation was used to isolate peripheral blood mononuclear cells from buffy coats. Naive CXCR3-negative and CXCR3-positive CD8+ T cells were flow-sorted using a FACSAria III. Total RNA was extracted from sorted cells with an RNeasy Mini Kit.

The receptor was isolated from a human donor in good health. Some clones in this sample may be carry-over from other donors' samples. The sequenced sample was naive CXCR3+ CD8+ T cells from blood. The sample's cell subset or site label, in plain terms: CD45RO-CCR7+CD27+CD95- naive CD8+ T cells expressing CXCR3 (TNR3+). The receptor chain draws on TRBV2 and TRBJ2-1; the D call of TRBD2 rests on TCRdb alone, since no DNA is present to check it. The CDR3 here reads CATRSLATNEQFF.